This TCR beta chain was identified in a study of early T cells in non-severe SARS-CoV-2 infection. Trimming took off 8 bases at V and 2 bases at J, with 9 bases between the two ends. The CDR3 consists of 12 residues. Germline lookup yields CDR1 SNHLY and CDR2 FYNNEI. Individual cDNA molecules received unique molecular identifiers. MiXCR was run by TCRdb on the 5' RACE reads, yielding one entry per CDR3 protein. Of roughly 40,000 distinct CDR3 sequences in the sample, roughly 7% were seen once. The V call is TRBV2, the J call TRBJ1-2; D is perhaps TRBD1 (5 bases). The TCR originated in an adult who was a healthcare worker with PCR-confirmed SARS-CoV-2 infection or an uninfected control (not recorded which). Sequencing used whole blood. The CDR3: CASGTENYGYTF. The CDR3 DNA is TGTGCCAGCGGGACTGAGAACTATGGCTACACCTTC.